This T cell receptor (beta chain) was found in a study of cytomegalovirus exposure and HLA in healthy donors (dated 2017 in TCRdb). Describing the broader study: In an earlier analysis of around 540 of the donors, under 300 Gb of sequence data and 90 million to 120 million unique TCR beta sequences from 150 million to 200 million T cells were reported. HLA typing included class I and class II loci at four-digit resolution. An early release covering 550 to 700 HLA-typed donors comprised approximately 290 gigabases of sequencing data and 65 million to 100 million unique TCR sequences. Donor age, sex, ethnicity and CMV serostatus were compiled alongside the repertoire data. To decide whether each TCR beta V gene segment behaved as functional or pseudogenic, an earlier analysis of approximately 590 of the donors relied on high-throughput TCR beta sequencing. The number of donors typed differed by locus, with roughly 629-640 for A, B, C, DRB1 and DQB1, around 560 for DQA1, 606 for DPA1, and some 440 for DPB1. On average, 235,054 unique TCR beta nucleotide sequences were sequenced per donor among a few hundred genotyped donors of the cohort, with around 19% of those sequences being non-productive. The study used immunosequencing to profile the T cell repertoires of 600 to 850 subjects and linked those repertoires to cytomegalovirus serostatus. A later genetic analysis took genome-wide SNP genotypes for about 55% of the roughly 700 donors and used that subset as a discovery cohort. In addition to the first cohort of 666 subjects, a separate validation cohort of 120 different subjects was used. In a later analysis, previously published TCR beta repertoires from fewer than 750 donors were re-analyzed and high-resolution HLA genotyping was added so that TCR occurrence patterns could be studied. Roughly five DR-DQ haplotypes were handled as single units for association and clustering because linkage in the cohort was strong. Of the roughly 400 genotyped donors, about 84% fell in the genetic ancestry cluster associated with self-reported Caucasian donors. The study was designed to test whether signatures of past pathogen exposure could be identified by cataloging public T cell receptors. In the later analysis, no new phenotypic data were used to find candidate immune exposures; instead, reliance was placed on TCR beta sequences and their occurrence across donors. To predict cytomegalovirus infection status, the study brought together high-throughput TCR immunosequencing, statistical association of individual TCRs with disease status, and machine learning. Every repertoire in the discovery cohort had been generated on one and the same sequencing platform. Results and caveats for the whole study, not just this receptor: The study listed 164 TCR beta chains as associated with cytomegalovirus. V-gene and J-gene trimming of TCR beta chains was associated with a missense DCLRE1C variant in a later genetic analysis, and the association was replicated in an independent cohort. Linkage disequilibrium might explain the correlated functional status among segregating V segments, but an unknown experimental factor could not be ruled out. A later analysis reported that several top co-occurrence clusters appeared linked to parvovirus B19, influenza, CMV and Epstein-Barr virus. An earlier analysis of 587 of the donors showed that most TCR beta V segments appeared in productive rearrangements either about 90% or about 30% of the time, which broadly matched IMGT annotations. Because counts were too low, 15 to 20 rarely observed V segments, including chromosome 9 orphons, were excluded from the earlier analysis of 587 of the donors. A cluster of highly shared sequence variants was judged likely to be a technical artifact of the sequencing pipeline. Some IMGT-functional V segments, including TRBV6-2 and TRBV6-3, could not be distinguished by the 87-base-pair reads and were therefore excluded. A later analysis found that TCR association rates varied across HLA loci, with DRB1 alleles showing the most associated TCRs and HLA-C alleles the fewest. Because HLA typing was missing for some donors at each locus, association tests included only the typed subset. A later genetic analysis reported fewer N-insertions in productive TCRs among donors in an Asian-associated ancestry cluster than the roughly 620-donor mean. Immune exposure information for the cohort was limited to CMV serostatus. Presence/absence analyses assumed roughly uniform sequencing depth across donors, an assumption that may not hold. When HLA alleles, especially DR and DQ, strongly co-occurred, attributing TCR associations to individual alleles was difficult. A later analysis found that HLA-associated TCR beta chains were more clonally expanded and had lower generation probabilities than equally common non-associated chains. According to a later analysis, most CMV-associated TCR beta chains appeared to be HLA-restricted, and the HLA associations seemed to be driven largely by CMV exposure. Most TCR sequences were seen in very few donors, while some public TCRs were found in many individuals. A few of the identified cytomegalovirus-associated TCR beta chains were confirmed in vitro to be specific for cytomegalovirus antigens. The cohort was sequenced for TCR beta chains only, and without alpha or paired-chain data the features that could be detected were limited. The authors suggested that the approach could potentially be extended to other disease states and immunological phenotypes. The classifier was reported to diagnose cytomegalovirus status with high specificity and sensitivity in both the original cohort and the validation cohort. At a false discovery rate of 0.05, a later analysis linked under 20,000 TCR beta sequences to specific HLA alleles. A further reported finding was that TCR beta sequences accurately predicted the HLA-A and HLA-B alleles for most subjects in the first cohort.

The CDR1 and CDR2 encoded by the germline V gene (reference sequence) are PRHDT and FYEKMQ. V is cut by 5 bases and J by 3 bases, and the space between the germline ends is 14 bases. The CDR3 contains 15 residues, cysteine and phenylalanine counted. Only the CDR3 part of the read is kept: 45 bases, read in frame from the first base. This clone was counted once. Its antigen is currently not known. No clone much larger than this one lies a single base away; base qualities are absent. The library was made by the immunoSEQ multiplex PCR assay. For the multiplex PCR, a mixture combining 60 forward primers for TCR Vbeta segments and 13 reverse primers for TCR Jbeta segments was used. The CDR3 region of rearranged TCR beta genes was amplified from genomic DNA by a multiplex PCR assay. The amplified TCR beta libraries were sequenced on the Illumina HiSeq System as 87-base-pair reads. The original pipeline was this. Across the 500 to 700 repertoires, a later analysis counted 80 million or so unique TCR beta chains, 8.5 million to 12 million of which were shared by at least two donors. A nearest-neighbor algorithm error-corrected the raw reads and collapsed the reads into unique sequences, merging closely related sequences to remove PCR and sequencing errors. Alignment of CDR3 sequences to IMGT reference sequences was used to assign V, D and J gene segments. For a sequence to be retained, at least a six-nucleotide match to both a V gene segment and a J gene segment was required. A rearrangement was called productive if the CDR3 had no stop codons and remained in frame with V and J, and every other rearrangement was called non-productive. CDR3 was defined according to IMGT convention as the region running from the second conserved V-encoded cysteine to the conserved J-encoded phenylalanine. The earlier analysis of some 600 of the donors excluded sequences that lacked an unambiguous match to a single V gene segment. An earlier analysis of fewer than 750 of the donors classified V segments as functional when productive rearrangements were above 56.7% and as segregating when the standard deviation between donors was above 5%. A statistical classification framework was built for diagnosing cytomegalovirus status from the catalog of TCR beta chain sequences. A later analysis assigned V and J genes by comparing TCR nucleotide sequences with IMGT/GENE-DB human TR gene sequences. In a later analysis, CDR3 sequences and most-parsimonious VDJ recombination scenarios were assigned using the TCRdist pipeline. In a later analysis, each TCR beta chain was defined by its CDR3 amino acid sequence together with its V-gene family, and reads lacking a unique V-gene family were excluded. To address suspected cross-contamination and a sequencing artifact, a later analysis removed roughly 580 highly shared, low-generation-probability nucleotide sequences. In a later analysis, a clonal expansion index was calculated for each public chain from normalized within-repertoire ranks of inferred template counts. A later analysis computed generation probabilities with a VDJ recombination model fitted to out-of-frame rearrangements, and checked the results against IGoR. A later analysis scored TCR-TCR, TCR-HLA and TCR-CMV co-occurrence with hypergeometric tests, applying a repertoire-size bias correction to TCR pairs. False discovery rates were estimated in a later analysis by permuting HLA or CMV assignments 20 times. In a later analysis, co-occurring TCRs were grouped using DBSCAN, and TCRdist sequence similarity was added for clustering within HLA-allele-positive subsets. Repertoires with fewer than 30,000 or more than 120,000 public chains, plus five repertoires with anomalous nucleotide sharing, were excluded from co-occurrence clustering. Here the immuneACCESS table is served through TCRdb, limited to in-frame sequences with V and J called. Missing clones are a known gap in these copies; in checked studies unresolved V genes cover under half, and the rest lacks a known reason. V and J calls plus clone size are reproduced from that table; the DNA served to infer D and trimming. Within this sample are 210,000 or so clones, with just over 75% of them counted one time only. The biggest ten clones account for 0.55% to 0.75% of the sample.

In total, 600 or so healthy bone marrow donors made up the cohort. At the time of sampling, all cohort members were nominally healthy, though unrecorded immune exposures were likely present. The donor tested CMV seronegative, placing the donor among the 350 or so seronegative members of the cohort. A peripheral blood sample was provided by each donor, and peripheral blood mononuclear cells were used for TCR beta sequencing. Genomic DNA was extracted from the blood cell samples with the Qiagen DNeasy Blood Extraction Kit. This TCR came from a man between 18 and 35 years old in good health and CMV-seronegative. Sequenced input: PBMCs. This sequence uses TRBV13 and TRBJ2-1, and perhaps TRBD2 as D gene, on 6 matching bases. The base sequence is TGTGCCAGCAGCCCTAGCCTGCGGGACTACAATGAGCAGTTCTTC. Its protein product is CASSPSLRDYNEQFF.